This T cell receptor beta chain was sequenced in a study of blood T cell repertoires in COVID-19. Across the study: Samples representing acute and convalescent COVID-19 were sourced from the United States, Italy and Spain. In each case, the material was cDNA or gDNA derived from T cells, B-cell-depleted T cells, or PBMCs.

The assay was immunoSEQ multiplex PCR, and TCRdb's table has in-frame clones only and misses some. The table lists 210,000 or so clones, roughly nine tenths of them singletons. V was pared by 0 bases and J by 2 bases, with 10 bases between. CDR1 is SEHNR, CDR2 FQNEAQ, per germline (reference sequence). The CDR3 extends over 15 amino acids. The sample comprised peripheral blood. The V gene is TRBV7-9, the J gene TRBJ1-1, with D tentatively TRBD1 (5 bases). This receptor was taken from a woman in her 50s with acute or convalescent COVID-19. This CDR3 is CASSLAGQGNTEAFF. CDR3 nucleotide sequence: TGTGCCAGCAGCTTAGCGGGGCAGGGTAACACTGAAGCTTTCTTT.